A selection of T cell receptor beta chains follows, all from one sample in a study of blood T cell repertoires in COVID-19. The protocol was immunoSEQ multiplex PCR, while the TCRdb copy is restricted to in-frame clones and leaves out a portion. Among about 110,000 clones listed, around 92% were seen once. Sequencing input: peripheral blood. The origin of the receptors is a man aged 35 to 55 with active or convalescent COVID-19. Both conserved end residues are part of each CDR3. The D gene is left open where the match is weak. Not every row has a clone size; where given, it reads once, few, many or a size class.

-	TRBV7-9	-	TRBJ1-2	TGTGCCAGCAGCCCGTGGCCTTCCAACTATGGCTACACCTTC	CASSPWPSNYGYTF
once	TRBV30	-	TRBJ1-5	TGTGCCTGGAGTGTACAACCCAATCAGCCCCAGCATTTT	CAWSVQPNQPQHF
-	TRBV21-1	-	TRBJ2-7	TGTGCCAGCAGCAAAAGGGCAGGGACAGGGACCTCCGAGCAGTACTTC	CASSKRAGTGTSEQYF
once	TRBV27	-	TRBJ1-1	TGTGCCAGCAGCCAAGGGGAAGGGGGAAATCGCGCTTTCTTT	CASSQGEGGNRAFF
once	TRBV28	-	TRBJ1-4	TGTGCCAGCTGGAGGGTCAATGAAAAACTGTTTTTT	CASWRVNEKLFF
-	TRBV19	TRBD1	TRBJ1-5	TGTGCCAGTAGTATCCAGGGGGCGTACAATCAGCCCCAGCATTTT	CASSIQGAYNQPQHF
-	TRBV7-2	-	TRBJ2-5	TGTGCCAGCAGCCAGATAGGGGGGGCCCAAGAGACCCAGTACTTC	CASSQIGGAQETQYF
-	TRBV10-1	TRBD1	TRBJ2-7	TGCGCCAGCAGTGATGACAGGGGGGACGTCGAGCAGTACTTC	CASSDDRGDVEQYF
-	TRBV10-3	TRBD1	TRBJ1-1	TGTGCCATCAGGAATACAGGGGCCGACACTGAAGCTTTCTTT	CAIRNTGADTEAFF
-	TRBV28	-	TRBJ2-6	TGTGCCAGCAGTCCAACACACACTGGGGCCAACGTCCTGACTTTC	CASSPTHTGANVLTF
-	TRBV5-1	TRBD2	TRBJ2-2	TGCGCCAGTGATATCGGGACTAGCGGGCAAATCGGCACCGGGGAGCTGTTTTTT	CASDIGTSGQIGTGELFF
-	TRBV19	-	TRBJ1-6	TGTGCCAGTAGTATAGAGTCGTCCGGGATTTCACCCCTCCACTTT	CASSIESSGISPLHF
-	TRBV28	-	TRBJ1-5	TGTGCCAGCAGATCTGGGGGCGTGTACTCTAGCAATCAGCCCCAGCATTTT	CASRSGGVYSSNQPQHF
-	TRBV18	TRBD2	TRBJ2-3	TGTGCCAGCTCACCACCGACCGGTGGGACTAGCGGAGCCGAAACGCAGTATTTT	CASSPPTGGTSGAETQYF
-	TRBV14	TRBD1	TRBJ2-7	TGTGCCAGCAGTCTCCTGGACAGGGCGGTGATCGAGCAGTACTTC	CASSLLDRAVIEQYF
-	TRBV19	-	TRBJ1-5	TGTGCCAGTAGTATGATTAGAGAGATCAATCAGCCCCAGCATTTT	CASSMIREINQPQHF
-	TRBV5-1	-	TRBJ1-3	TGCGCCAGCAGACCAGAGGCTTCTGGAAACACCATATATTTT	CASRPEASGNTIYF
-	TRBV14	TRBD1	TRBJ1-2	TGTGCCAGCAGTGACAGGGACTTTCTTACTGGCTACACCTTC	CASSDRDFLTGYTF
-	TRBV18	-	TRBJ1-2	TGTGCCAGCTCGGGGGATTTAGGAGGCGGGAGCTATGGCTACACCTTC	CASSGDLGGGSYGYTF
-	TRBV19	TRBD1	TRBJ1-1	TGTGCCACCCAGGGACAGGCCGAGGCTGAAGCTTTCTTT	CATQGQAEAEAFF
-	TRBV10-3	TRBD2	TRBJ2-1	TGTGCCATCATGGGGACGGGAGGCGACAATGAGCAGTTCTTC	CAIMGTGGDNEQFF
-	TRBV19	TRBD2	TRBJ2-1	TGTGCCAGTAGTATGGTGACTAGCGGGGGTCCCTACAATGAGCAGTTCTTC	CASSMVTSGGPYNEQFF
-	TRBV6-5	-	TRBJ1-1	TGTGCCAGCAGTCTTTCTTACGTCCCGGGGACTGAAGCTTTCTTT	CASSLSYVPGTEAFF
few	TRBV7-2	-	TRBJ1-1	TGTGCCAGCAGCTTAGTACGTGGCTCTTTACCTTTCTTT	CASSLVRGSLPFF
-	TRBV5-1	TRBD1	TRBJ1-2	TGCGCCAGCAGCCCCGGGACAGACATTACCCATGGCTACACCTTC	CASSPGTDITHGYTF
few	TRBV3-1/TRBV3-2	TRBD1	TRBJ2-4	TGTGCCAGCAGCCAACTTGTGGGACAGGGAAACATTCAGTACTTC	CASSQLVGQGNIQYF
-	TRBV7-8	TRBD1	TRBJ2-3	TGTGCCAGCAGCCCCGGACAGGGACTCGCAGATACGCAGTATTTT	CASSPGQGLADTQYF
-	TRBV28	-	TRBJ1-6	TGTGCCAGCAGTTCCCCTGGAGCAGGGCTTGGATATTCACCCCTCCACTTT	CASSSPGAGLGYSPLHF
-	TRBV30	-	TRBJ2-7	TGTGCCTGGAGTTGGTCGGGGTCGGGAGAGCAGTACTTC	CAWSWSGSGEQYF
-	TRBV3-1/TRBV3-2	-	TRBJ1-1	TGTGCCAGCAGCCAAGGATCGGGAGGCACTGAAGCTTTCTTT	CASSQGSGGTEAFF
few	TRBV2	-	TRBJ1-1	TGTGCCAGCAGTGAATGGGGGGAGGGAGAAGCTTTCTTT	CASSEWGEGEAFF
-	TRBV19	-	TRBJ1-5	TGTGCCACCTCCAGGGCGATGGGGAGCAATCAGCCCCAGCATTTT	CATSRAMGSNQPQHF
-	TRBV7-9	TRBD1	TRBJ2-2	TGTGCCAGCCCTAAATCCCGACAGGGTTTAATCACCGGGGAGCTGTTTTTT	CASPKSRQGLITGELFF
-	TRBV7-9	-	TRBJ2-2	TGTGCCAGCAGCTTGGAAGGGGGCCGGGGGATCGGGGAGCTGTTTTTT	CASSLEGGRGIGELFF
-	TRBV7-2	TRBD2	TRBJ2-3	TGTGCCAGCAGCTCACGAACCCCCGGTAGCGGGAGTGGGGGAGATACGCAGTATTTT	CASSSRTPGSGSGGDTQYF
-	TRBV5-1	-	TRBJ1-4	TGCGCCAGCAGCTTGGGCACAACAGGGTTTGGTCGTAATGAAAAACTGTTTTTT	CASSLGTTGFGRNEKLFF
once	TRBV11-2	-	TRBJ2-5	TGTGCCAGCAGCAGCCCTATCCTAGGGACCCAGTACTTC	CASSSPILGTQYF
-	TRBV30	-	TRBJ2-1	TGTGCCTGGAGTGTCCCAGACAGGCTCTCCTACAATGAGCAGTTCTTC	CAWSVPDRLSYNEQFF
-	TRBV7-2	TRBD1	TRBJ2-5	TGTGCCAGCAGCCCCGGACAGGGGAGAGGAGAGACCCAGTACTTC	CASSPGQGRGETQYF
-	TRBV27	-	TRBJ2-1	TGTGCCAGCAGTTGGCGGGGAAATGAGCAGTTCTTC	CASSWRGNEQFF
-	TRBV30	TRBD1	TRBJ1-4	TGTGCCTGGAGTCGGGACAGGGGGCCTGAAAAACTGTTTTTT	CAWSRDRGPEKLFF
-	TRBV7-9	TRBD1	TRBJ1-1	TGTGCCAGCAGCGGTCAGGGGGGAACTGAAGCTTTCTTT	CASSGQGGTEAFF
-	TRBV19	-	TRBJ1-2	TGTGCCAGTAGTTGGCGGACAGACCTCTTCTATGGCTACACCTTC	CASSWRTDLFYGYTF
-	TRBV7-2	TRBD2	TRBJ2-7	TGTGCCAGCAGCTCAGGCATAGCGGGGCCGAGAAGCTACGAGCAGTACTTC	CASSSGIAGPRSYEQYF
-	TRBV18	TRBD2	TRBJ2-3	TGTGCCAGCGTATTACTAGCGGGGGCCACAGATACGCAGTATTTT	CASVLLAGATDTQYF
-	TRBV12-3/TRBV12-4	TRBD1	TRBJ2-3	TGTGCCAGCAATTACCCAGGACAGGGAACGCAGTATTTT	CASNYPGQGTQYF
-	TRBV28	TRBD1	TRBJ2-7	TGTGCCAGCAGCACCCCCGGCAGGGGGCTCGAGCAGTACTTC	CASSTPGRGLEQYF
-	TRBV30	-	TRBJ1-1	TGTGCCTGGACGGTCGGGAACCCTGAAGCTTTCTTT	CAWTVGNPEAFF
-	TRBV7-2	TRBD1	TRBJ2-7	TGTGCCAGCAGCACAGGGGACGGCTACGAGCAGTACTTC	CASSTGDGYEQYF
-	TRBV6-4	TRBD2	TRBJ2-7	TGTGCCAGTTCACCCACCTGGGCCGGGGGGGAGCAGTACTTC	CASSPTWAGGEQYF
-	TRBV6-5	-	TRBJ1-2	TGTGCCAGCACGAACAGGGAAAGGGTTAACTATGGCTACACCTTC	CASTNRERVNYGYTF
-	TRBV9	-	TRBJ2-6	TGTGCCAGCAGCGTAGGGGGGGACCTTCGCCCTGGGGCCAACGTCCTGACTTTC	CASSVGGDLRPGANVLTF